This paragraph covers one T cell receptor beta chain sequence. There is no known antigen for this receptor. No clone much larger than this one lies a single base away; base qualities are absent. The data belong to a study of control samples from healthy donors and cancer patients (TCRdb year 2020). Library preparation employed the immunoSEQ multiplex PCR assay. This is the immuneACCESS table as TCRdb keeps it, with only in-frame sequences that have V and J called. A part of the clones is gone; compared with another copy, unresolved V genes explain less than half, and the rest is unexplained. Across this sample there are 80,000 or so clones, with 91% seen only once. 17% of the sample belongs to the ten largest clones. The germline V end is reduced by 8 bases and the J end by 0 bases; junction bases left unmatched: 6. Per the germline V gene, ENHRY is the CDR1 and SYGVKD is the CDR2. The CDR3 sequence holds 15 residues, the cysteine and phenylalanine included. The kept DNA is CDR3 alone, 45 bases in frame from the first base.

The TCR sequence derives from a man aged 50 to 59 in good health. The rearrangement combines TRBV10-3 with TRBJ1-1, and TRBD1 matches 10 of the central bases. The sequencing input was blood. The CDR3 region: CAIRNGQGVNTEAFF. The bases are TGTGCCATCCGGAACGGACAGGGGGTGAACACTGAAGCTTTCTTT.